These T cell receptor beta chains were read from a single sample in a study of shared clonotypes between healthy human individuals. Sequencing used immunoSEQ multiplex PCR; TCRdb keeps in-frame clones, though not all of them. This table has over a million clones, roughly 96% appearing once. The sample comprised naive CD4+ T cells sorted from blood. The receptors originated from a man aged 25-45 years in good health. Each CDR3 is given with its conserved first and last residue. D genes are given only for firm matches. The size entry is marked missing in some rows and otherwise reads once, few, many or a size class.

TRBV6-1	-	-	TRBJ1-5	TGTGCCAGCAGTGTGGTAATGGGGGTGGGTCATCAGCCCCAGCATTTT	CASSVVMGVGHQPQHF
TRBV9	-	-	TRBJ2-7	TGTGCCAGCAGCCCCCTCCGGCTTACCTACGAGCAGTACTTC	CASSPLRLTYEQYF
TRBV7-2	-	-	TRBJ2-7	TGTGCCAGCAGCTTAGATTACAGCACCTACGAGCAGTACTTC	CASSLDYSTYEQYF
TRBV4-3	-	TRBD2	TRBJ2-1	TGCGCCAGCAGCCAAAACTATTGGGGACTAGCTCTATATGAGCAGTTCTTC	CASSQNYWGLALYEQFF
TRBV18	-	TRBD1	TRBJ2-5	TGTGCCAGCTCACGGGGACAGACTCTCCAAGAGACCCAGTACTTC	CASSRGQTLQETQYF
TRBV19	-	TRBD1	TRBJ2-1	TGTGCCAGTACCCCCCGGGACAGGATAGTAAATGAGCAGTTCTTC	CASTPRDRIVNEQFF
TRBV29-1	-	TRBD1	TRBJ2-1	TGCAGCGTAGCCGGGACAGGGAGTTACAATGAGCAGTTCTTC	CSVAGTGSYNEQFF
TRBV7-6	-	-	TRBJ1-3	TGTGCCAGCAGCTTAGCGGGCCCAAACACCATATATTTT	CASSLAGPNTIYF
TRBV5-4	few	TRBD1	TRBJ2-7	TGTGCCAGCAGCTCAAAATCCGGGACAGGGATATACGAGCAGTACTTC	CASSSKSGTGIYEQYF
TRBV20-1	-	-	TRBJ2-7	TGCAGTGCCAAGCGAGGGACCGAGCAGTACTTC	CSAKRGTEQYF
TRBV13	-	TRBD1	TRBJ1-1	TGTGCCAGCAGCAGAACAGGGGAAACTGAAGCTTTCTTT	CASSRTGETEAFF
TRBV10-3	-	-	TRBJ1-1	TGTGCCATCAGTGCGGTCGCGGGGGTCACTGAAGCTTTCTTT	CAISAVAGVTEAFF
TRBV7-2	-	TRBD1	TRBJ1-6	TGTGCCAGCAGCTTAGAGGGACAGGGGTGGTCACCCCTCCACTTT	CASSLEGQGWSPLHF
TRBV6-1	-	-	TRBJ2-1	TGTGCCAGCAGTGTAGGTGGGTGGCAGTTCTTC	CASSVGGWQFF
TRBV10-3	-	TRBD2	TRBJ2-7	TGTGCCATCAGTGAGGCTTTAGGTCGGAGCGGGAGTACGTACGAGCAGTACTTC	CAISEALGRSGSTYEQYF
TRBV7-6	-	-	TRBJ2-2	TGTGCCAGCAGCTCTCGGGGAGGTACAGGGAACACCGGGGAGCTGTTTTTT	CASSSRGGTGNTGELFF
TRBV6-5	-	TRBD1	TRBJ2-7	TGTGCCAGCAGTTTACTACGGGACAGAGGGACCTACGAGCAGTACTTC	CASSLLRDRGTYEQYF
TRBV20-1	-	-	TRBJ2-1	TGCAGTGCTAGAAGTAGGAATGAGCAGTTCTTC	CSARSRNEQFF
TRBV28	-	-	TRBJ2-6	TGTGCCAGCCGATTGACTGGGGCCAACGTCCTGACTTTC	CASRLTGANVLTF
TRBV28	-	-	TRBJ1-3	TGTGCCAGCAGTTTTGAGGGAGCCCGCCCTTCCTCTGGAAACACCATATATTTT	CASSFEGARPSSGNTIYF
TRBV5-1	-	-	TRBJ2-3	TGCGCCAGCAGCCAGGAGGATACGCAGTATTTT	CASSQEDTQYF
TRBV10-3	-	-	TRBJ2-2	TGTGCCATCAGACCGGGACCGAACACCGGGGAGCTGTTTTTT	CAIRPGPNTGELFF
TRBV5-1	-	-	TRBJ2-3	TGCGCCAGCAGCTTGGGGGGGAGCACAGATACGCAGTATTTT	CASSLGGSTDTQYF
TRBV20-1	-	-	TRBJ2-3	TGCAGTGCTAGTCTAGATACGCAGTATTTT	CSASLDTQYF
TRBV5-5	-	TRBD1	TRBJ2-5	TGTGCCAGCAGCTCACAGGGGGTTGAGGAGACCCAGTACTTC	CASSSQGVEETQYF
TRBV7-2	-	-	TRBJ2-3	TGTGCCAGCAACTCTAATAGAGGGCTAGATACGCAGTATTTT	CASNSNRGLDTQYF
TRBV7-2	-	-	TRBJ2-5	TGTGCCAGCAGCCCTAGGGTCCAAGAGACCCAGTACTTC	CASSPRVQETQYF